The sequence of this TCR beta chain was determined in a study of T cells in Graves' hyperthyroidism and ophthalmopathy. Across the study: It was at initial diagnosis, before any treatment, that peripheral blood was collected.

The diagnostic basis comprised clinical symptoms, serum thyroxine and TRAb, thyroid ultrasound and orbital computed tomography. This blood was taken when hyperthyroidism was first diagnosed, before any ophthalmopathy symptoms existed. V shed 7 bases and J shed 3 bases, with 13 bases lying between them. Looked up from germline, CDR1 is SNHLY and CDR2 is FYNNEI. The CDR3 extends over 13 amino acids. Study-level findings and limits: Researchers found most expanded thyroid clonotypes above 0.001 in blood as well.

TCR beta CDR3 sequences were amplified from RNA transcripts. A set of HTBI primers served as the primers for a first-round RT-PCR of the TCR CDR3. TCRdb analysed the multiplex PCR reads with MiXCR anew, one entry per CDR3 protein. The profile shows about 130,000 distinct CDR3 sequences, 22% of them singletons. This clonotype was found many times. What it binds is not known. This chain links TRBV2 with TRBJ2-7, with D possibly being TRBD1 (6 bases). This receptor was identified in a woman aged 45-65 years with Graves' hyperthyroidism that later progressed to Graves' ophthalmopathy. Sequencing was done on a sample of blood. The CDR3 nucleotides are TGTGCCAGCACTGCAGGGGTTTACTACGAGCAGTACTTC. This gives the protein CASTAGVYYEQYF.